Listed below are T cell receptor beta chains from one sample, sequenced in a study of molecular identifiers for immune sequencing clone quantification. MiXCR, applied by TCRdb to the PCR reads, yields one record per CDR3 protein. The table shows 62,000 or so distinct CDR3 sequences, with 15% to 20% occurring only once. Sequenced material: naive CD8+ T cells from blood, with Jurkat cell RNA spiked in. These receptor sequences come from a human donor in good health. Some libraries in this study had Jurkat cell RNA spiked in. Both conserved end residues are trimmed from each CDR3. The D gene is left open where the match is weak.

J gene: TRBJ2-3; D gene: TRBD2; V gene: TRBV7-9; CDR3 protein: ASTQLAGGPATDTQY
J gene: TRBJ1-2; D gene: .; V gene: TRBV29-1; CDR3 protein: SVIPQQGPHGYT
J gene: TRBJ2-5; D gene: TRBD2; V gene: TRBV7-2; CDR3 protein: ASSLTWQTSAQETQY
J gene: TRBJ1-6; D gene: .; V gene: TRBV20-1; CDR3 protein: SASLGDSASPLH
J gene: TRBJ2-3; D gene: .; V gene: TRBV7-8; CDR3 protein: ASSLANEGIHTQY
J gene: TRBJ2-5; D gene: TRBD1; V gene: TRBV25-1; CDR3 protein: ASGTTGGKETQY
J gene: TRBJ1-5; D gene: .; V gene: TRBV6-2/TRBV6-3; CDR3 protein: ASTKRQVDQPQH
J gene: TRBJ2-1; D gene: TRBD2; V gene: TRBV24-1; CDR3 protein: ATSDPLAAAYNEQF
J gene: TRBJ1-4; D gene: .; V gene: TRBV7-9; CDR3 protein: ASSLDPKKLF
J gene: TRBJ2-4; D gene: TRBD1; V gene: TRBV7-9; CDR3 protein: ASRSDRGIVGKNIQY
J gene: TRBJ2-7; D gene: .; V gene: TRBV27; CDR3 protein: ASSFGGSLEQY
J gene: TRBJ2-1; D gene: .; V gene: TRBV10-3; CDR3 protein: ATRISLNEQF
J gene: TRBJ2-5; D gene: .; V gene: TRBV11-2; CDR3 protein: ASGTLETQY
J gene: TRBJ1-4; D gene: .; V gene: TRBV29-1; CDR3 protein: SVLGGATNEKLF
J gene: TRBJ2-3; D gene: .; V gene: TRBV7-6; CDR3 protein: ASSLARALYSDTQY
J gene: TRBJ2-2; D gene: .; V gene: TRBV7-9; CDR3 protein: TSSSPARRSTGELF
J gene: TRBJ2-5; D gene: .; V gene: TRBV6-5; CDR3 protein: ASSYSGRNPAQY
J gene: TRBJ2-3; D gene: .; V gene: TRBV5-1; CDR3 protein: ASSLFPDGSMNTQY
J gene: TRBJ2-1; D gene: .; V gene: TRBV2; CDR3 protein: ASSVSVIVGNEQF
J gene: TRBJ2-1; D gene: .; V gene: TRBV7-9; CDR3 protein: ASSPIEGALYNEQF
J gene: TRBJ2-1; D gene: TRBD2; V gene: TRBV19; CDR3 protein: ASSIGLAGPNEQF
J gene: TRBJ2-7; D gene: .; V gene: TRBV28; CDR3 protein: ASSFNYEQY
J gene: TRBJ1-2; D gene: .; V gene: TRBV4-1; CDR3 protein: ASSRSRVSVVAGAGYGYT
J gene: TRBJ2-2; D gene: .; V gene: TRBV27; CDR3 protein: ASSPSGAGTGELF
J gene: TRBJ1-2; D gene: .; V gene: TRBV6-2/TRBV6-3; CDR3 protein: ASTRPVGQLYGYT
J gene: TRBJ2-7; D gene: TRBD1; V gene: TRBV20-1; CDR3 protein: SASDRGHPYEQY
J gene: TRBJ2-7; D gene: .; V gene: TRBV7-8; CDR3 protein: ASSSGGNRAYELY
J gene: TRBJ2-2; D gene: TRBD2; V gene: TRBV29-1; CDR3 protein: SVELAGDNTGELF
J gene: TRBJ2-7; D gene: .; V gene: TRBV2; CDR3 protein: ASSEALGGVGEQY
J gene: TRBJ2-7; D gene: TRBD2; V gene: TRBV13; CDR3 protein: ASSSGGITYEQY
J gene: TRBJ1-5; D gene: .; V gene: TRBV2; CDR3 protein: ASSERAGENQPQH
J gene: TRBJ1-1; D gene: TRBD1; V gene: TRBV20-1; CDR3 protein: SARVIGTANTEAF
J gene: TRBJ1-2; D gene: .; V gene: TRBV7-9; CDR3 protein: ASSPNTGTIGYT
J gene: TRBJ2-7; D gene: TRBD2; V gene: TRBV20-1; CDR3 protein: SARARTSDSYEQY
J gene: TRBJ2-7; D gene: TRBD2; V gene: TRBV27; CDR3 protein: ASSFLVDSGRGGQY
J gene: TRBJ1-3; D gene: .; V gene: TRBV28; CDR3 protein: ASSPRGTYTGNTIY
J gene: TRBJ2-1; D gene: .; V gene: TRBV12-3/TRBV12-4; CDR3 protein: ASRGWRTNNEQF
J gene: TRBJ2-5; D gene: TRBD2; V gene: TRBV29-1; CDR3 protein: SVDVPSGKETQY
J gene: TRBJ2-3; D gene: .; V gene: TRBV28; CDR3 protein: ASSLFAGGTDTQY
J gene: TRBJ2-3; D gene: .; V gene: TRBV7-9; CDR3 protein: ASRTSGLVTDTQY
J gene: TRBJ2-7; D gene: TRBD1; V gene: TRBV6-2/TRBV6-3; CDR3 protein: ASSYGSGQHAYEQY
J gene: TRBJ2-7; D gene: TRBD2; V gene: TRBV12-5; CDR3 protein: ASGLAGPGPYEQY
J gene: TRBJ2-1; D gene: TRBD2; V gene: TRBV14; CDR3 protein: ASSSGLAGLHNEQF
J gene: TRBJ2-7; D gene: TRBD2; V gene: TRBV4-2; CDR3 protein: ASSQRSGTSFYEQY
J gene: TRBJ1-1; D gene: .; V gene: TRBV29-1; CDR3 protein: SVSGPLNTEAF
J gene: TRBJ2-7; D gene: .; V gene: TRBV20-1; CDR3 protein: SASPSGPSYEQY
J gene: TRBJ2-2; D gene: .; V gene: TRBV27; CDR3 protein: ATESGTNTGELF
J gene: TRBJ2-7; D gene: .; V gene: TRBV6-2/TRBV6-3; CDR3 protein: ASSYFHPEAAYEQY
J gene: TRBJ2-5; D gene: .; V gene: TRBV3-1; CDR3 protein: ASSQGLASGKTQY
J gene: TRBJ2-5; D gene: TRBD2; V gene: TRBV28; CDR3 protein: ASSLTSGPIGETQY
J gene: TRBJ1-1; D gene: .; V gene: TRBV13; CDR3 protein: ASSLGLTEAF
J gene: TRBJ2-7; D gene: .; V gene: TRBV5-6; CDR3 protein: ASSLQVSEQY
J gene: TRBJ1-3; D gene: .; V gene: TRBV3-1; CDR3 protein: ASSQDYRVGNTIY
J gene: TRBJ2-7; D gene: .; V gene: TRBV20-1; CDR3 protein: SASLTNSYEQY
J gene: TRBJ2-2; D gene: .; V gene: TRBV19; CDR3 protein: ASSITGNTGELF
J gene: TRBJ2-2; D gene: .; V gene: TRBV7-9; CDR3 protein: ASSPSPGQFTGELF
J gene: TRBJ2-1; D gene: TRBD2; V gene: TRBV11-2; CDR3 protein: ASSLFGAGGSSHNEQL